A selection of T cell receptor beta chains follows, all from one sample in a study of T cell changes during pregnancy in multiple sclerosis. The method was immunoSEQ multiplex PCR; TCRdb's version includes in-frame clones alone and lacks a portion of them. The repertoire consists of about 32,000 clones, with approximately 89% occurring once and the leading ten covering approximately 5.4%. This specimen was CD8+ T cells from peripheral blood mononuclear cells, taken in the first trimester of pregnancy. The receptors here all came from a female donor with multiple sclerosis, enrolled in a pregnancy study. Both conserved end residues are part of each CDR3. The D gene is left open where the match is weak. Size values are once, few and many counts, or a class for expanded clones, and some rows have none.

TRBJ1-5 NA NA 14 TRBV6-5 CASSYSGGVQPQHF TGTGCCAGCAGTTACTCAGGGGGGGTTCAGCCCCAGCATTTT
TRBJ1-1 NA NA 18 TRBV7-9 CASSLAQRGSSLNTEAFF TGTGCCAGCAGCTTAGCCCAAAGAGGATCCTCCTTGAACACTGAAGCTTTCTTT
TRBJ2-7 NA NA 12 TRBV30 CAWSRGAYEQYF TGTGCCTGGAGCCGCGGCGCCTACGAGCAGTACTTC
TRBJ2-1 NA NA 16 TRBV28 CASSLTRGSSYNEQFF TGTGCCAGCAGCCTTACCCGGGGGAGCTCCTACAATGAGCAGTTCTTC
TRBJ2-1 TRBD2 NA 17 TRBV7-2 CASSPTSGRTVFLEQFF TGTGCCAGCAGCCCGACTAGCGGGAGGACTGTCTTTTTGGAGCAGTTCTTC
TRBJ2-5 NA NA 16 TRBV27 CASSLSGHELQETQYF TGTGCCAGCAGTTTGTCCGGACACGAATTACAAGAGACCCAGTACTTC
TRBJ1-1 TRBD1 NA 15 TRBV10-3 CAISVQTGSNTEAFF TGTGCCATCAGTGTACAGACAGGGTCGAACACTGAAGCTTTCTTT
TRBJ2-1 NA NA 13 TRBV6-4 CASSEGGIHEQFF TGTGCCAGCAGTGAAGGCGGGATCCATGAGCAGTTCTTC
TRBJ2-1 NA NA 13 TRBV18 CASSPPGDNEQFF TGTGCCAGCTCACCACCAGGGGACAATGAGCAGTTCTTC
TRBJ2-1 NA NA 16 TRBV7-6 CASSVSRSPPYNEQFF TGTGCCAGCAGCGTAAGTCGGAGCCCCCCCTACAATGAGCAGTTCTTC
TRBJ2-7 NA once 16 TRBV5-1 CASSPEDYLGAYEQYF TGCGCCAGCAGCCCGGAGGACTACTTAGGAGCATACGAGCAGTACTTC
TRBJ1-2 TRBD1 NA 15 TRBV19 CASVSWDRINYGYTF TGTGCCAGTGTTTCTTGGGACAGGATAAACTATGGCTACACCTTC
TRBJ1-3 NA NA 15 TRBV4-1 CASSQDPGFGNTIYF TGCGCCAGCAGCCAAGATCCGGGGTTTGGAAACACCATATATTTT
TRBJ2-1 NA few 13 TRBV25-1 CASSEPGSNEQFF TGTGCCAGCAGTGAACCCGGGTCCAATGAGCAGTTCTTC
TRBJ2-5 NA NA 15 TRBV27 CASSFSGDNSETQYF TGTGCCAGCAGTTTCAGCGGAGACAACTCAGAGACCCAGTACTTC
TRBJ1-2 NA NA 16 TRBV28 CASSLWSKGANYGYTF TGTGCCAGCAGTTTATGGTCCAAGGGAGCTAACTATGGCTACACCTTC
TRBJ1-6 NA NA 14 TRBV5-1 CASSLDRDKSPLHF TGCGCCAGCAGCTTGGACAGGGACAAATCACCCCTCCACTTT
TRBJ2-1 NA NA 12 TRBV27 CASSLRYNEQFF TGTGCCAGCAGTTTACGGTACAATGAGCAGTTCTTC
TRBJ1-1 TRBD1 NA 14 TRBV11-1 CASSFGRGSTEAFF TGTGCCAGCAGCTTTGGCAGGGGGTCCACTGAAGCTTTCTTT
TRBJ2-2 NA NA 17 TRBV25-1 CASSEYATLTNTGELFF TGTGCCAGCAGTGAATATGCTACCTTAACGAACACCGGGGAGCTGTTTTTT
TRBJ1-2 NA NA 15 TRBV6-1 CASSEPQRRNYGYTF TGTGCCAGCAGTGAACCGCAGCGACGGAACTATGGCTACACCTTC
TRBJ2-2 TRBD1 NA 15 TRBV15 CATSRDRGLAGELFF TGTGCCACCAGCAGAGACAGGGGGCTGGCCGGGGAGCTGTTTTTT
TRBJ2-1 NA NA 13 TRBV5-4 CASSLGGYNEQFF TGTGCCAGCAGCTTGGGCGGTTACAATGAGCAGTTCTTC
TRBJ2-1 NA NA 14 TRBV29-1 CSVEDPAGQNEQFF TGCAGCGTTGAAGATCCGGCGGGGCAGAATGAGCAGTTCTTC
TRBJ2-3 NA NA 18 TRBV28 CASSLNPTYRLVGDTQYF TGTGCCAGCAGTTTAAACCCCACCTACAGATTGGTGGGTGATACGCAGTATTTT
TRBJ2-3 TRBD2 NA 16 TRBV6-1 CASSGVGGGPSDTQYF TGTGCCAGCAGTGGGGTCGGGGGAGGGCCAAGTGATACGCAGTATTTT
TRBJ2-7 NA NA 15 TRBV7-9 CASSLDGSLQWEQYF TGTGCCAGCAGCTTAGATGGTTCGCTCCAGTGGGAGCAGTACTTC
TRBJ2-7 TRBD1 NA 15 TRBV12-5 CASGLLQGGSNEQYF TGTGCTAGTGGTTTGTTACAGGGGGGAAGTAACGAGCAGTACTTC
TRBJ2-5 TRBD1 once 14 TRBV10-3 CAISGDRAGETQYF TGTGCCATCAGTGGGGACAGGGCGGGAGAGACCCAGTACTTC